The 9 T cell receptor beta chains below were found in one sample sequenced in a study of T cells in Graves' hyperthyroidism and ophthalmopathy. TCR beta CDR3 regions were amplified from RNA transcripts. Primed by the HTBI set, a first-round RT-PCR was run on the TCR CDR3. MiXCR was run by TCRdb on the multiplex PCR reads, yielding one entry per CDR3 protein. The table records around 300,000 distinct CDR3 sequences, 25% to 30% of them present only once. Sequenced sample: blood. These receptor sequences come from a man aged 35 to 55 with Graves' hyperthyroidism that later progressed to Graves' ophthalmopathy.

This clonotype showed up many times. In nucleotides, the CDR3 is TGTGCCAGCAGTTACACCGGACAGGGGGCAGTTTACGAGCAGTACTTC. It specifies CASSYTGQGAVYEQYF. The V gene is TRBV2, the J gene TRBJ2-7, with TRBD1 matching over 11 bases. The germline gives CDR1 SNHLY, CDR2 FYNNEI. The ends lost 5 bases at V and 4 bases at J; junction bases unmatched: 10. The CDR3 contains 16 residues.

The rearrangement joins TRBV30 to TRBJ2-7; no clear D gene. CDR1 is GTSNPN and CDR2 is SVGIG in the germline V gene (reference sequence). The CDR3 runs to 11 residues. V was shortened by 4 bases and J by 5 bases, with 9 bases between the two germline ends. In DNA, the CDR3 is TGTGCCTGGAATAGGGTGGACGAGCAGTACTTC. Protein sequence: CAWNRVDEQYF.

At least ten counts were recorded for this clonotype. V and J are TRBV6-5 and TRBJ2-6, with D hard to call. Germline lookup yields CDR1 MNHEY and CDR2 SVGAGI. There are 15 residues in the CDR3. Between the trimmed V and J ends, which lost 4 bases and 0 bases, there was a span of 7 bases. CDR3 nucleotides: TGTGCCAGCAGTTTTGTGCTCTCTGGGGCCAACGTCCTGACTTTC. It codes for CASSFVLSGANVLTF.

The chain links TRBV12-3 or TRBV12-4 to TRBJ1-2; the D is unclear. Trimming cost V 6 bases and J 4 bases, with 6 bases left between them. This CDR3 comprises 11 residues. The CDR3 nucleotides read TGTGCCAGCAGCGGGGTCTATGGCTACACCTTC. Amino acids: CASSGVYGYTF.

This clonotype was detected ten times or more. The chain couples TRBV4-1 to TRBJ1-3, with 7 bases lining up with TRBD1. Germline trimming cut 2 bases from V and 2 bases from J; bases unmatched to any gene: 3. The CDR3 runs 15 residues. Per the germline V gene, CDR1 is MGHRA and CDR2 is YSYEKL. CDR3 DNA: TGCGCCAGCAGCCAAACCCAGGGGGCTGGAAACACCATATATTTT. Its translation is CASSQTQGAGNTIYF.

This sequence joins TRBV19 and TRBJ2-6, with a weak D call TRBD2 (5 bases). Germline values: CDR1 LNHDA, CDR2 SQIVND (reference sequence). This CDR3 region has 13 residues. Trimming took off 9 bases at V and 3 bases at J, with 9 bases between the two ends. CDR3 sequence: CASRTGGANVLTF. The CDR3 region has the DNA TGTGCCAGCCGGACTGGTGGGGCCAACGTCCTGACTTTC.

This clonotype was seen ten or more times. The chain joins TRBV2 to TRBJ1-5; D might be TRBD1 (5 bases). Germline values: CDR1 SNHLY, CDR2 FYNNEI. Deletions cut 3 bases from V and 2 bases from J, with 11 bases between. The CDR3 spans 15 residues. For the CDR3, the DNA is TGTGCCAGCAGTGATCTGGGGGGAGGCAATCAGCCCCAGCATTTT. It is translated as CASSDLGGGNQPQHF.

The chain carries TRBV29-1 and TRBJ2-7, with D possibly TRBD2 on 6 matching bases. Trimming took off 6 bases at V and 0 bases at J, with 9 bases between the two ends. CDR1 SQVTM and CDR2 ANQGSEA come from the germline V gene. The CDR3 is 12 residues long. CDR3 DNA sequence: TGCAGCGTCCTAGCGCCCTCCTACGAGCAGTACTTC. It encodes CSVLAPSYEQYF.

CDR3 sequence (DNA): TGTGCCAGCACCGCCGCCCGCCCAGGGAGGGGCAATCAGCCCCAGCATTTT. Translated, it gives CASTAARPGRGNQPQHF. V usage is TRBV6-2 or TRBV6-3 and J usage is TRBJ1-5; D is possibly TRBD1 (5 bases). V was pared by 7 bases and J by 2 bases, with 21 bases between. Per the germline V gene, CDR1 is MNHEY and CDR2 is SVGEGT. This CDR3 region has 17 residues.